In this sample, the clone carrying this TCR beta chain turned up many times. The data were obtained in a study of patients and donors after allogeneic stem cell transplantation. The V gene end was trimmed by 0 bases and the J gene end by 4 bases; junction bases not matched to a gene: 11. The CDR3 covers 17 residues. Germline V gene data show CDR1 as SGHRS and CDR2 as YFSETQ. Via MiXCR, TCRdb re-called the RT-PCR reads, giving one row per CDR3 protein. The sample lists 20,000 or so distinct CDR3 sequences; less than 45% were seen once. The clonotype originates from a human donor who was either an allogeneic HSCT recipient or a stem cell or donor lymphocyte infusion donor (not recorded which). It is not recorded whose cells these are; they may come from a transplant donor. Sequencing was carried out using blood, either unsorted or a sorted T cell fraction (not recorded which). This chain joins TRBV5-1 and TRBJ1-2; 8 positions agree with TRBD1. CDR3 protein: CASSLGTGTGTPYGYTF. The CDR3 nucleotides are TGCGCCAGCAGCTTGGGGACCGGGACAGGAACTCCCTATGGCTACACCTTC.